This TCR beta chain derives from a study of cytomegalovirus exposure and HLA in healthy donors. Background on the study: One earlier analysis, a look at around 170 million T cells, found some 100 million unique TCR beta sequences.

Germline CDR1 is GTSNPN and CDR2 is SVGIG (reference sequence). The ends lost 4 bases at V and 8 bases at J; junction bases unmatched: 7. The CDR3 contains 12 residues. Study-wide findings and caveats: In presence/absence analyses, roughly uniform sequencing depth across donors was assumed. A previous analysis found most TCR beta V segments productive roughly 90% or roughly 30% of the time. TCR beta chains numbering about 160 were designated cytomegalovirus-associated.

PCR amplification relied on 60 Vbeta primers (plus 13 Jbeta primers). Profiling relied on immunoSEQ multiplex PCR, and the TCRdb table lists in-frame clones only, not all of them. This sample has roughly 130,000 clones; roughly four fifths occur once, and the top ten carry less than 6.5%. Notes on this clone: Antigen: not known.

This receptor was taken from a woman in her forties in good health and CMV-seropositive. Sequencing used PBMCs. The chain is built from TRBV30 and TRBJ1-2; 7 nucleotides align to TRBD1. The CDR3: CAWIKGAEGYTF. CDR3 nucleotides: TGTGCCTGGATCAAGGGGGCGGAAGGCTACACCTTC. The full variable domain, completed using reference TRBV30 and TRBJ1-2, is SQTIHQWPATLVQPVGSPLSLECTVEGTSNPNLYWYRQAAGRGLQLLFYSVGIGQISSEVPQNLSASRPQDRQFILSSKKLLLSDSGFYLCAWIKGAEGYTFGSGTRLTVV.